This T cell receptor beta chain stems from a study of blood T cell repertoires in COVID-19. At the level of the study: Samples of COVID-19 (acute and convalescent) were obtained from the United States, Italy and Spain.

Produced via immunoSEQ multiplex PCR; TCRdb's table is partial and in-frame only. The sample includes around 100,000 clones, about 86% of them seen just once. This clone was seen just once. The participants were between roughly 18 and 100 years old and came from about two dozen US areas. The CDR3 totals 14 residues. V lost 6 bases and J lost 1, with 11 bases in between. CDR1 and CDR2 from the germline V gene are LNHDA and SQIVND (reference sequence). Sequencing was done on a sample of PBMCs or T cells enriched from blood (not recorded which). This chain uses TRBV19 with TRBJ2-3; D is perhaps TRBD1 (6 bases). The TCR was taken from a woman aged 50 to 60 who had recovered from COVID-19. CDR3 amino acids: CASRGRGRTDTQYF. The CDR3 nucleotides are TGTGCCAGTAGGGGCAGGGGACGCACAGATACGCAGTATTTT.